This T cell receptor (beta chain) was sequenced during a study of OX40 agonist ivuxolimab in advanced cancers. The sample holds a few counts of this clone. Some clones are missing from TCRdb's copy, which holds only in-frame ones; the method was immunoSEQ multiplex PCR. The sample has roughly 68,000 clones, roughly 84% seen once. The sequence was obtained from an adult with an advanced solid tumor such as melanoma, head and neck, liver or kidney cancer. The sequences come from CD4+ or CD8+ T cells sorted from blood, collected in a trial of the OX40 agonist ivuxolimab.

The CDR3: CATSRDLTAYEQYF. The CDR3 DNA is TGTGCCACCAGCAGAGATTTAACAGCCTACGAGCAGTACTTC. The V call is TRBV15, the J call TRBJ2-7; D is ambiguous. Trimming cost V 0 bases and J 2 bases, with 8 bases left between them. This CDR3 is built from 14 residues. The germline V gene has CDR1 LNHNV and CDR2 YYDKDF (reference sequence).